What follows are 27 T cell receptor beta chains derived from one specimen sequenced in a study of T cell responses to AZD1222 COVID-19 vaccine (dated by TCRdb to about 2021). The method behind the library was the immunoSEQ multiplex PCR assay. The table was pulled from immuneACCESS by TCRdb, which kept in-frame rearrangements only. Such tables lose some clones; where checked, under half of the loss comes from unresolved V genes, and the rest has no known cause. Present in this sample are about 120,000 clones, approximately 86% of which were seen just once. Over 8.5% of the sample is in the top ten clones. What the time point label conveys for this sample: baseline before first vaccination. The specimen comprised peripheral blood, sampled on day 0 of AZD1222 vaccination. These receptors were collected from an adult in good health.

The V gene is TRBV4-1, the J gene TRBJ2-5, with 15 bases matching TRBD2. J lost 5 bases, V lost 4 bases, and 2 bases had no gene match. The CDR3 extends over 15 amino acids. Germline V gene sequence: CDR1 MGHRA, CDR2 YSYEKL. Here the CDR3 reads CASSRGTSGRETQYF. The DNA of the CDR3 is TGCGCCAGCAGCCGAGGGACTAGCGGGAGGGAGACCCAGTACTTC.

The gene calls are TRBV3-1 (or the pseudogene TRBV3-2) and TRBJ1-3, with 8 bases matching TRBD1. Germline trimming cut 1 base from V and 0 bases from J; bases unmatched to any gene: 8. Looked up from germline, CDR1 is LGHDT and CDR2 is YNNKEL (reference sequence). This CDR3 comprises 18 residues. The CDR3 sequence: CASSQGDRPLASGNTIYF. CDR3 nucleotides: TGTGCCAGCAGCCAAGGGGACAGGCCCTTAGCCTCTGGAAACACCATATATTTT.

The chain uses TRBV6-1 and TRBJ1-3; D is uncertain. The CDR3 consists of 16 residues. Germline CDR1 reads MNHNS; CDR2 reads SASEGT. V was cut by 0 bases and J by 2 bases, with 11 bases left in between. CDR3 in amino acids: CASSEALVAPGNTIYF. The CDR3 DNA reads as TGTGCCAGCAGTGAAGCTTTGGTGGCACCTGGAAACACCATATATTTT.

The chain uses TRBV5-6 and TRBJ1-2; D is uncertain. This CDR3 has 14 residues. V was shortened by 2 bases and J by 4 bases, with 12 bases between the two germline ends. Germline V gene lookup returns CDR1 SGHDT and CDR2 YYEEEE. The CDR3 loop reads CASSFNWPSYGYTF. The CDR3 DNA is TGTGCCAGCAGCTTCAATTGGCCGAGCTATGGCTACACCTTC.

V is TRBV6-2 or TRBV6-3 and J is TRBJ1-3; D unresolved. CDR1 and CDR2 from the germline V gene are MNHEY and SVGEGT. With 5 bases removed from V and 0 bases from J, the gap between germline ends came to 11 bases. There are 15 residues in the CDR3. The CDR3 coding sequence is TGTGCCAGCAGTCACGGGGAGAGCTCTGGAAACACCATATATTTT. Translating gives CASSHGESSGNTIYF.

There are many counts of this clone. This chain uses TRBV2 with TRBJ1-2; D is unclear. CDR1 is SNHLY and CDR2 is FYNNEI in the germline V gene. The CDR3 extends over 14 amino acids. Trimming took off 6 bases at V and 7 bases at J, with 18 bases between the two ends. CDR3 protein: CASRVEKGRGGYTF. CDR3 DNA sequence: TGTGCCAGCAGGGTAGAAAAGGGTCGAGGTGGCTACACCTTC.

This chain links TRBV28 with TRBJ2-1, with D maybe TRBD2 (6 bases). The CDR3 loop spans 15 amino acids. Germline loops: CDR1 MDHEN, CDR2 SYDVKM. Trimming stripped 5 bases from V and 4 bases from J, with 15 bases between. CDR3 loop: CASSAFGTEYNEQFF. CDR3 nucleotide sequence: TGTGCCAGCAGTGCTTTTGGGACTGAATACAATGAGCAGTTCTTC.

The gene calls are TRBV7-2 and TRBJ1-2, with D maybe TRBD1 (5 bases). This CDR3 contains 15 residues. Germline V gene data show CDR1 as SGHTA and CDR2 as FQGNSA. The germline V and J ends were trimmed by 4 bases and 4 bases, with 16 bases remaining between them. This CDR3 reads CASSSAYGTVYGYTF. The CDR3 DNA sequence: TGTGCCAGCAGCTCGGCTTACGGGACGGTCTATGGCTACACCTTC.

The J gene is TRBJ1-2, the V gene TRBV25-1; 9 bases are shared with TRBD1. V was clipped by 6 bases and J by 5 bases; unmatched bases: 10. Germline loops: CDR1 MGHDK, CDR2 SYGVNS. This CDR3 has 15 amino acids. The CDR3 bases are TGTGCCAGCAGGGAAGGGGGGACAGGGCGATATGGCTACACCTTC. It translates to CASREGGTGRYGYTF.

This clone was counted a single time. The V call is TRBV5-6, the J call TRBJ2-2; D gene unclear. This CDR3 is 11 amino acids long. Germline V CDR1 and CDR2: SGHDT, YYEEEE. V lost 2 bases, J lost 7 bases, and 3 bases lay in between. The CDR3 is CASSFDGELFF. Here the CDR3 DNA reads TGTGCCAGCAGCTTCGACGGGGAGCTGTTTTTT.

The rearrangement joins TRBV28 to TRBJ1-5; D not certain. Trimming cost V 2 bases and J 5 bases, with 13 bases left between them. The CDR3 length is 15 residues. The germline V gene has CDR1 MDHEN and CDR2 SYDVKM. CDR3 nucleotide sequence: TGTGCCAGCAGTTTACTGGGGAAGACATATCAGCCCCAGCATTTT. As protein: CASSLLGKTYQPQHF.

The rearrangement links TRBV30 to TRBJ2-7, with a weak D call TRBD2 (7 bases). CDR1 is GTSNPN, CDR2 SVGIG, per germline (reference sequence). This CDR3 comprises 14 residues. Between the trimmed V and J ends, which lost 0 bases and 4 bases, there was a span of 13 bases. The CDR3 region is CAWSVGGGGYEQYF. DNA for the CDR3: TGTGCCTGGAGTGTAGGGGGAGGGGGGTACGAGCAGTACTTC.

This rearrangement joins TRBV30 to TRBJ2-7, with D possibly being TRBD1 or TRBD2 (5 bases each). Germline values: CDR1 GTSNPN, CDR2 SVGIG (reference sequence). Trimming cost V 3 bases and J 8 bases, with 20 bases left between them. The CDR3 is 14 amino acids. The CDR3: CAWSDSRGRAKQYF. As DNA, the CDR3 is TGTGCCTGGAGCGACAGTCGGGGCCGGGCGAAGCAGTACTTC. Full variable domain (outside the CDR3, taken from reference TRBV30 and TRBJ2-7): SQTIHQWPATLVQPVGSPLSLECTVEGTSNPNLYWYRQAAGRGLQLLFYSVGIGQISSEVPQNLSASRPQDRQFILSSKKLLLSDSGFYLCAWSDSRGRAKQYFGPGTRLTVT.

The rearrangement joins TRBV28 to TRBJ1-2; D perhaps matches TRBD1 (5 bases). CDR1 and CDR2 (germline): MDHEN, SYDVKM. This CDR3 region has 13 residues. With 5 bases removed from V and 4 bases from J, the gap between germline ends came to 11 bases. The CDR3 DNA reads as TGTGCCAGCAGTCCCCCGGGGGTCTATGGCTACACCTTC. It translates to CASSPPGVYGYTF.

The gene calls are TRBV6-5 and TRBJ1-3; no definite D call. Germline values: CDR1 MNHEY, CDR2 SVGAGI. This CDR3 region has 15 residues. Trimming took off 0 bases at V and 3 bases at J, with 9 bases between the two ends. In nucleotides, the CDR3 is TGTGCCAGCAGTTACTCGCTGGACCTTGGAAACACCATATATTTT. Translating gives CASSYSLDLGNTIYF.

V and J are TRBV11-3 and TRBJ2-2; TRBD2 matches 10 bases. Germline V gene lookup returns CDR1 SGHNT and CDR2 YENEEA. The CDR3 has 16 amino acids. Losses at the gene ends were 5 bases for V and 3 bases for J; bases not matched to a gene: 6. The CDR3, as DNA: TGTGCCAGCAGCCTAACTAGCGGGGACCACACCGGGGAGCTGTTTTTT. Its protein product is CASSLTSGDHTGELFF.

This rearrangement joins TRBV6-1 to TRBJ2-2, with 14 nucleotides matching TRBD2. The V gene's germline CDR1 is MNHNS and CDR2 SASEGT. V lost 0 bases and J lost 5; bases outside the gene matches: 8. This CDR3 region has 19 residues. The CDR3 DNA is TGTGCCAGCAGTGAAGCTTTGGGACTAGCGGGGGTGAGAACCGGGGAGCTGTTTTTT. It yields the protein CASSEALGLAGVRTGELFF.

The CDR3 sequence: CASSHPGTPNEQFF. The CDR3 DNA follows: TGCGCCAGCAGCCATCCTGGGACCCCCAATGAGCAGTTCTTC. The chain links TRBV4-3 to TRBJ2-1; D is tentatively TRBD1 or TRBD2 (5 bases each). The ends were cut back, 3 bases at V and 6 bases at J, with 12 bases in the middle. CDR3 size: 14 residues. Germline values: CDR1 LGHNA, CDR2 YSLEER.

The V gene is TRBV27, the J gene TRBJ2-3; D may be TRBD1 (6 bases). CDR1 is MNHEY, CDR2 SMNVEV, per germline (reference sequence). This CDR3 contains 15 residues. V shed 3 bases and J shed 4 bases, with 14 bases lying between them. CDR3 sequence: CASSFEVRTADTQYF. The CDR3 region has the DNA TGTGCCAGCAGTTTTGAGGTACGGACAGCAGATACGCAGTATTTT.

The V and J genes are TRBV4-1 and TRBJ2-5, with D perhaps matching TRBD1 or TRBD2 (5 bases each). The germline V gene has CDR1 MGHRA and CDR2 YSYEKL. The CDR3 spans 14 residues. The V end was cut by 4 bases, the J end by 5 bases, with 14 bases between. CDR3 DNA: TGCGCCAGCAGCCTCTCCCGGGGCCCGGAGACCCAGTACTTC. Protein product: CASSLSRGPETQYF.

CDR3 residues: CASSFEEGQGLNTQYF. CDR3 sequence (DNA): TGTGCCAGCAGCTTTGAGGAAGGACAGGGGTTAAATACGCAGTATTTT. The chain combines TRBV4-2 with TRBJ2-3, with TRBD1 matching over 9 bases. The CDR3 is 16 amino acids. The junction had 13 bases not matched to a gene; V was cut back by 5 bases and J by 7 bases. Germline V gene lookup returns CDR1 LGHNA and CDR2 YNFKEQ.

This chain links TRBV6-5 with TRBJ1-1, with D possibly TRBD1 on 5 matching bases. V dropped 2 bases and J dropped 4 bases, with 17 bases sitting between them. The CDR3 has 16 amino acids. Per germline, CDR1 MNHEY and CDR2 SVGAGI. This CDR3 reads CASSYGSGYRGTEAFF. DNA of the CDR3: TGTGCCAGCAGTTACGGGTCGGGGTATAGGGGCACTGAAGCTTTCTTT.

V usage is TRBV6-5 and J usage is TRBJ2-3, with D maybe TRBD2 (6 bases). The V gene lost 6 bases and the J gene lost 5 bases, with 18 bases spanning the gap. CDR1 MNHEY and CDR2 SVGAGI come from the germline V gene. The CDR3 length is 15 residues. CDR3 in amino acids: CASRRGTLEVDTQYF. In DNA, the CDR3 is TGTGCCAGCAGGCGCGGGACTCTGGAGGTAGATACGCAGTATTTT.

The rearrangement uses TRBV15 and TRBJ1-2; 7 bases are a match to TRBD1. J lost 3 bases, V lost 3 bases, and 7 bases had no gene match. This CDR3 is built from 15 residues. Germline CDR1 is LNHNV and CDR2 is YYDKDF (reference sequence). CDR3 sequence reads: CATSRGRGLDYGYTF. The CDR3 DNA reads as TGTGCCACCAGCAGGGGAAGGGGGCTCGACTATGGCTACACCTTC.

The genes are TRBV11-2 and TRBJ1-3; D not certain. Between the trimmed V and J ends, which lost 3 bases and 0 bases, there was a span of 9 bases. CDR1 and CDR2 (germline): SGHAT, FQNNGV. The CDR3 length is 15 residues. The CDR3 loop reads CASSLGRSSGNTIYF. DNA for the CDR3: TGTGCCAGCAGCTTGGGTCGGAGCTCTGGAAACACCATATATTTT.

This chain connects TRBV29-1 to TRBJ2-2; no definite D call. The CDR3 has 11 residues. V lost 3 bases and J 6 bases, leaving 5 bases between the germline ends. CDR1 and CDR2 from the germline V gene are SQVTM and ANQGSEA. CDR3 protein: CSVDSSGELFF. The CDR3 DNA reads as TGCAGCGTTGACTCGTCCGGGGAGCTGTTTTTT.

The genes are TRBV11-2 and TRBJ1-6; 7 bases are a match to TRBD1. CDR1 is SGHAT, CDR2 FQNNGV, per germline. This CDR3 is 14 amino acids long. The junction had 2 bases not matched to a gene; V was cut back by 2 bases and J by 7 bases. CDR3 loop: CASSLQGENSPLHF. The CDR3 bases are TGTGCCAGCAGCTTACAGGGGGAAAATTCACCCCTCCACTTT.